This T cell receptor (beta chain) was sequenced during a study of beta chain features in type 1 diabetes. cDNA synthesis used the whole RNA isolate, giving expressed TCRB sequences. Clones were read by immunoSEQ multiplex PCR, and TCRdb kept only the in-frame ones, dropping some. The repertoire has 500,000 to 700,000 clones, roughly a sixth of them found once; the top ten carry around 0.095%. With regard to this clone: Antigen: not known.

Whole-study findings and limits: VDJ junctions in type 1 diabetes patients carried more deletions and fewer insertions.

CDR1 is SQVTM, CDR2 ANQGSEA, per germline. V shed 7 bases and J shed 3 bases, with 21 bases lying between them. There are 15 residues in the CDR3. This receptor was taken from a man younger than 35 in good health. Sequenced sample: naive CD4+ T cells from blood. The chain couples TRBV29-1 to TRBJ1-1; D is unclear. The CDR3 loop is CSAVRSQKVDTEAFF. In DNA form, the CDR3 reads TGCAGCGCCGTACGATCGCAGAAGGTAGACACTGAAGCTTTCTTT.